The subject of this entry is one T cell receptor beta chain. There is no known antigen for this receptor. One base away there is no much larger clone; base qualities are not given. The immunoSEQ Assay was used to sequence TCRbeta CDR3 regions. After extraction, genomic DNA underwent amplification by bias-controlled multiplex PCR, followed by high-throughput sequencing. The authors' analysis ran thus. Collapsing and filtering of sequences were performed to quantify the absolute abundance of each unique TCRbeta CDR3 region. T cell fraction was estimated by normalizing TCRbeta template counts to usable DNA, which was measured by amplifying reference genes present in all nucleated cells. Repertoire TCRs were annotated as SARS-CoV-2-specific by exact matching of V gene, CDR3 amino acid sequence and J gene to a known reactive TCR set. The reference SARS-CoV-2 TCR set came from MIRA and was filtered for enrichment in COVID-19-positive ImmuneCODE repertoires, removing public or cross-reactive TCRs. Using the MIRA antigens, annotated TCRs were further analysed by specific ORF or by position within an ORF. Breadth was defined as the number of annotated unique rearrangements divided by the total number of unique productive rearrangements, and depth was defined as the summed frequency of the annotated unique rearrangements. TCR breadth was compared between groups using two-sided Wilcoxon rank-sum tests. Sourced from immuneACCESS, this table was stored by TCRdb with only in-frame sequences that have V and J called. A share of the clones is absent; for the studies checked, an unresolved V gene accounts for under half, and the remainder has no known explanation. D and trimming were read from the DNA, whereas the V and J calls and clone size are those reported in that table. The sample data list 350,000 to 400,000 clones, and around 85% of these were observed just once. The biggest ten clones account for approximately 3.7% of the sample.

The data stem from a study of Ad26.COV2.S vaccination and SARS-CoV-2 variants (dated by TCRdb to the early 2020s). With respect to the entire study: Donors in the vaccine arm were drawn from COV1001, a multicentre, randomized, double-blind, placebo-controlled phase I-IIa trial testing Ad26.COV2.S in healthy adults. The TCR-sequenced set comprised approximately 32 samples: some 19 Ad26.COV2.S vaccine recipients, 5 placebo recipients and 8 SARS-CoV-2 convalescent individuals. Blinding of investigators to trial group allocation was maintained during experiments and outcome assessment. Trial participants were randomized into five groups of five: low-dose or high-dose Ad26.COV2.S given once or twice, or placebo on both occasions. TCRbeta repertoire sequencing served as the tool for gauging how specific and how broad the SARS-CoV-2-reactive T cell receptors were following Ad26.COV2.S vaccination. Dosing of Ad26.COV2.S was intramuscular, at either 5x10^10 or 1x10^11 viral particles, delivered as one shot or as two shots spaced 56 days apart. What the work shows at the level of the full study, not this receptor alone: After vaccination, spike-specific CD8+ and CD4+ T cell responses were reported to show substantial breadth. Comparing responses between vaccine doses or regimens was not something the study was powered to do. Non-spike TCR breadth was comparable between vaccine and placebo recipients, consistent with the vaccine containing only spike. Higher spike-specific TCR breadth was observed in Ad26.COV2.S recipients than in placebo recipients (P = 0.0014). The authors noted that the TCR breadth and depth analyses may have underestimated total T cell responses.

What the treatment or condition label conveys for this sample: over 15 received Ad26.COV2.S at low or high dose, single or two shots; 5 received placebo; per-sample allocation not given. For vaccine and placebo recipients, repertoires were sequenced using samples collected on day 63 after the first injection. Between 29 July and 7 August 2020, Cohort 1b enrolled about two dozen adults aged 18-55 years at one site in Boston, USA. Ad26.COV2.S was a replication-incompetent adenovirus type 26 vector that expressed a prefusion-stabilized SARS-CoV-2 spike protein derived from the original Wuhan strain. The sequencing here drew on peripheral blood, taken in a trial of Ad26.COV2.S vaccine versus placebo. This receptor was identified in a person aged 18 to 65 who received the Ad26.COV2.S COVID-19 vaccine or a placebo.

In nucleotide form, the sequence is TGTGCCAGCAGCCAACGTACTACAGGAGAAAACACTGAAGCTTTCTTT. Translated, this is CASSQRTTGENTEAFF. The rearrangement combines TRBV4-2 with TRBJ1-1; TRBD1 is a weak D gene call, 5 bases matching. Counted from cysteine to phenylalanine, this CDR3 has 16 amino acids. Only the CDR3 region is kept as DNA, spanning 48 bases read in frame from base 1. CDR1 and CDR2, per the germline V gene, are LGHNA and YNFKEQ. The V and J ends are trimmed by 2 bases and 2 bases, leaving 15 bases between them.